The T cell receptor beta chain under discussion was sequenced for a study of radiotherapy plus CTLA-4 blockade in lung cancer. About the study: Disease control was seen in about 30% of patients, objective responses in 18%. Regarding the study as a whole: Radiotherapy with ipilimumab was followed by blood expansion of tumor-derived clones. With interferon-beta, early dynamics of blood T cell clones were reported to best predict response.

A remark on this clone: Its antigen remains unidentified.

Generated by immunoSEQ multiplex PCR, the TCRdb table keeps only in-frame clones and is missing some. The data hold about 64,000 clones, with approximately 68% observed a single time. Receiving focal radiation plus CTLA-4 blockade with ipilimumab were patients who had chemo-refractory metastatic non-small-cell lung cancer. Per the germline V gene, CDR1 is LNHDA and CDR2 is SQIVND (reference sequence). V shed 6 bases and J 7 bases; nucleotides not matched to a gene: 7. This CDR3 has 14 residues. The sample consisted of peripheral blood, taken from a patient treated with radiotherapy plus ipilimumab. The sequence came from a human donor with non-small cell lung cancer whose response to radiotherapy plus ipilimumab could not be evaluated. This chain uses TRBV19 with TRBJ2-5; 11 bases are a match to TRBD2. The DNA of the CDR3 is TGTGCCAGTAGCGAACTAGCGGGAGTTGCGACCCAGTACTTC. It translates to CASSELAGVATQYF.